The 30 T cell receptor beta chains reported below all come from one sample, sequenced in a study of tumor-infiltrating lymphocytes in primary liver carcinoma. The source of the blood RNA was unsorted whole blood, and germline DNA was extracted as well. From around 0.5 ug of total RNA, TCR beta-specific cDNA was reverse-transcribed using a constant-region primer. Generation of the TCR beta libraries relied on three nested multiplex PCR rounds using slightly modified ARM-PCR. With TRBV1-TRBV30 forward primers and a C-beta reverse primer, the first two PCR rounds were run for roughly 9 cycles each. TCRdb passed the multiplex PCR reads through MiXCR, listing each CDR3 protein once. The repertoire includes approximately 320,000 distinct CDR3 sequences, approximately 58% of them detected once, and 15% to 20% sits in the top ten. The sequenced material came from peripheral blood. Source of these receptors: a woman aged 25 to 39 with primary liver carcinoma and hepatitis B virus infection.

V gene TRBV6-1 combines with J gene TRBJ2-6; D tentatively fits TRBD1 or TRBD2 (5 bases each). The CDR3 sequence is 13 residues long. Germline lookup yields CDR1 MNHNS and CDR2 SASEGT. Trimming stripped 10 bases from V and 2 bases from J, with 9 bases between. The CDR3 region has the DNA TGTGCCACCCGGGGCCCTGGGGCCAACGTCCTGACTTTC. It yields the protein CATRGPGANVLTF.

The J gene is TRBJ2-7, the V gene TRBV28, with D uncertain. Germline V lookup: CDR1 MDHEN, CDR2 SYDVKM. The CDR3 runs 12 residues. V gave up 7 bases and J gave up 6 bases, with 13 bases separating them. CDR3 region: CASIGLDPEQYF. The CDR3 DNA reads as TGTGCCAGCATAGGCTTGGACCCCGAGCAGTACTTC. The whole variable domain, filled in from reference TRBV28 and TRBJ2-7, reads DVKVTQSSRYLVKRTGEKVFLECVQDMDHENMFWYRQDPGLGLRLIYFSYDVKMKEKGDIPEGYSVSREKKERFSLILESASTNQTSMYLCASIGLDPEQYFGPGTRLTVT.

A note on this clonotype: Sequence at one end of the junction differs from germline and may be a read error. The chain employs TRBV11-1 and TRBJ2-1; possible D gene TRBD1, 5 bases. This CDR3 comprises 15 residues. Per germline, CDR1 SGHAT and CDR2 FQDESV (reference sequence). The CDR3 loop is CANSLVSQGGNEQFF. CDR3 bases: TGTGCCAACAGCTTAGTGTCGCAGGGTGGGAATGAGCAGTTCTTC.

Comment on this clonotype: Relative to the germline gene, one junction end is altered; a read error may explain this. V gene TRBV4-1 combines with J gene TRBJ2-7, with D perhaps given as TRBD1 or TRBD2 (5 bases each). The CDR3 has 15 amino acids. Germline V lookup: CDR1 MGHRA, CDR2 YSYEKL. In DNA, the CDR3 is TGCGCCAGCGGCCAACCCGGGACCCCCCCCTACGAGCAGTACTTC. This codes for CASGQPGTPPYEQYF.

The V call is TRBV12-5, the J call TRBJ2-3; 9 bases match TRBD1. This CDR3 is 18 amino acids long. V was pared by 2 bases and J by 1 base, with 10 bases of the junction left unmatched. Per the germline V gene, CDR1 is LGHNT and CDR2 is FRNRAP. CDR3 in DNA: TGTGCTAGTGGTTTGAACGTCCGGGACAGGGAGGGCACAGATACGCAGTATTTT. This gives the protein CASGLNVRDREGTDTQYF. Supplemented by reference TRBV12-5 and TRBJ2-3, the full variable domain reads DARVTQTPRHKVTEMGQEVTMRCQPILGHNTVFWYRQTMMQGLELLAYFRNRAPLDDSGMPKDRFSAEMPDATLATLKIQPSEPRDSAVYFCASGLNVRDREGTDTQYFGPGTRLTVL.

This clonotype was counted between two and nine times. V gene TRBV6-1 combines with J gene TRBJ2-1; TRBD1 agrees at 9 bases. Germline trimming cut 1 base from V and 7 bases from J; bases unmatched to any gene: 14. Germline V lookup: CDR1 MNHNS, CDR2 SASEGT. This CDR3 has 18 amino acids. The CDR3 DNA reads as TGTGCCAGCAGTGAAGAGTCCGGGACAGGGCATGGGTATAATGAGCAGTTCTTC. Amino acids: CASSEESGTGHGYNEQFF.

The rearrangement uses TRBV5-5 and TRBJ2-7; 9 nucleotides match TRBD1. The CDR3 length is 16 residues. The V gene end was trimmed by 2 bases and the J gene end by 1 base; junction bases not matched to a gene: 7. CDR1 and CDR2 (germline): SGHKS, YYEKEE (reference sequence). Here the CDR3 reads CASSFRSGQGSYEQYF. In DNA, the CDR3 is TGTGCCAGCAGCTTCCGATCGGGACAGGGATCCTACGAGCAGTACTTC.

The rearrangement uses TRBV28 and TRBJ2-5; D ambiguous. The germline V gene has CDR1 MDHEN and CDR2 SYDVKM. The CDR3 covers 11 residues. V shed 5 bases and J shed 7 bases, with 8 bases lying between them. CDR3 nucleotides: TGTGCCAGCAGTCCCTCGGGGACCCAGTACTTC. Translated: CASSPSGTQYF.

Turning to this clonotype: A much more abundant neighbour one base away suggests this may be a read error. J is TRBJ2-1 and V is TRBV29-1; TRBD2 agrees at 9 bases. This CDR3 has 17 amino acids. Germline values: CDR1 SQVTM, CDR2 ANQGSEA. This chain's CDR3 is CGVTRPHLAGVGNEQFF. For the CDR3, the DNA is TGCGGCGTAACCCGTCCCCATTTAGCGGGAGTGGGCAATGAGCAGTTCTTC.

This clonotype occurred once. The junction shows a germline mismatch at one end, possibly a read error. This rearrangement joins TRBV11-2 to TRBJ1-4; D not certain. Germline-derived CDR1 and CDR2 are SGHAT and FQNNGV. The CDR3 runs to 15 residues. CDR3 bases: TGTGCCAGCAGCCCCCAACTATTGTCGAATGAAAAACTGTTTTTC. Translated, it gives CASSPQLLSNEKLFF.

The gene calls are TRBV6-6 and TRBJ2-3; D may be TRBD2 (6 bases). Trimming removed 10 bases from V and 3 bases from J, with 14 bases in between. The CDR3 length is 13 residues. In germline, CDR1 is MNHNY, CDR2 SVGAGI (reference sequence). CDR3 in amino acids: CAIGRGGTDTQYF. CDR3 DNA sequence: TGTGCCATCGGGAGAGGAGGTACAGATACGCAGTATTTT.

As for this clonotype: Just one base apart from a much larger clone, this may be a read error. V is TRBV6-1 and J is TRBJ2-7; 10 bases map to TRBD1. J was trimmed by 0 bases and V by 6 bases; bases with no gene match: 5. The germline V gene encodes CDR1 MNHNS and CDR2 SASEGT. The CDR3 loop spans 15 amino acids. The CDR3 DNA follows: TGTGCCAGCAGAATGGGACAGGGGTCCTCCTACGAGCAGTACTTC. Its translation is CASRMGQGSSYEQYF.

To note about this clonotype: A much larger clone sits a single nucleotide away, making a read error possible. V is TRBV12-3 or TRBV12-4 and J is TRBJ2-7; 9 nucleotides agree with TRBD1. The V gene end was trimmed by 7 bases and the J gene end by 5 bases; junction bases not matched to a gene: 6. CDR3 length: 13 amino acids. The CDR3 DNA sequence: TGTGCCAGCATGGACAGGGGACTGCACGAGCAGTACTTC. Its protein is CASMDRGLHEQYF.

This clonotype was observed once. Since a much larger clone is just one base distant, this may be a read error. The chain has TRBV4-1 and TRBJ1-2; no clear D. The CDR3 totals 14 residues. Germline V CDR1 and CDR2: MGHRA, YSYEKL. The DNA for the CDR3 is TGCGCCAACAGCCAAGAGGCCAGCAACTATGGCTACACCTTC. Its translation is CANSQEASNYGYTF.

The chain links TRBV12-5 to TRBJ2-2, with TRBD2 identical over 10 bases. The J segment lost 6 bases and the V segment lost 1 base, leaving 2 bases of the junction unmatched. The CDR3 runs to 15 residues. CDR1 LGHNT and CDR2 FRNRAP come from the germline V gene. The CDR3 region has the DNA TGTGCTAGTGGTTTGGGACTAGCGGGCGCCGGGGAGCTGTTTTTT. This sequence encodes CASGLGLAGAGELFF. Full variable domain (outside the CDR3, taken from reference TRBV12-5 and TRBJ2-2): DARVTQTPRHKVTEMGQEVTMRCQPILGHNTVFWYRQTMMQGLELLAYFRNRAPLDDSGMPKDRFSAEMPDATLATLKIQPSEPRDSAVYFCASGLGLAGAGELFFGEGSRLTVL.

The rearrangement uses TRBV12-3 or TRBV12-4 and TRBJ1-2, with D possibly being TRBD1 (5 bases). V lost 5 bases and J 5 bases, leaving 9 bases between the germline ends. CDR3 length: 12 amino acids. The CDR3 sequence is CASSRGLYGYTF. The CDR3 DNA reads TGTGCCAGCAGTCGGGGGTTATATGGCTACACCTTC.

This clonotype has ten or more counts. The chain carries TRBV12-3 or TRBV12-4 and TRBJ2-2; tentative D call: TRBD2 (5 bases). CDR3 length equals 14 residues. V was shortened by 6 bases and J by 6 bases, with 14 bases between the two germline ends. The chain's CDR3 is CASSREAWAGELFF. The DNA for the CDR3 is TGTGCCAGCAGCCGGGAAGCTTGGGCCGGGGAGCTGTTTTTT.

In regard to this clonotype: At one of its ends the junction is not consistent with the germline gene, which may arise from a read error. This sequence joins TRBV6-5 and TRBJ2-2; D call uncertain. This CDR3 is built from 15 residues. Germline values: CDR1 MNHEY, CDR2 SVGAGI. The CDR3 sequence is CASSPEYRSAVELFF. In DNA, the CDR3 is TGTGCCAGCAGTCCCGAGTACCGTTCGGCCGTGGAGCTGTTTTTC.

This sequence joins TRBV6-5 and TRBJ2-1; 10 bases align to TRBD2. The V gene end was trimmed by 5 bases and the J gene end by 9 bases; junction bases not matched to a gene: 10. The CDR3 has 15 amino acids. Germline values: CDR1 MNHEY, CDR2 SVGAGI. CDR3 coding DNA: TGTGCCAGCAGTGTAACGACTAGCGGGTCGGGTGAGCAGTTCTTC. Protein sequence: CASSVTTSGSGEQFF.

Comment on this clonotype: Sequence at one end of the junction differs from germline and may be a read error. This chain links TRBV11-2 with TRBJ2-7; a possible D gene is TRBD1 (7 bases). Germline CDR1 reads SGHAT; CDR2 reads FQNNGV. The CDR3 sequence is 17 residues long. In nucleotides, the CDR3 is TGTACCAGCAGACTAAGAGTGGTGGCGGGACAGAGGTACGAACAGTACTTC. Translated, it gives CTSRLRVVAGQRYEQYF.

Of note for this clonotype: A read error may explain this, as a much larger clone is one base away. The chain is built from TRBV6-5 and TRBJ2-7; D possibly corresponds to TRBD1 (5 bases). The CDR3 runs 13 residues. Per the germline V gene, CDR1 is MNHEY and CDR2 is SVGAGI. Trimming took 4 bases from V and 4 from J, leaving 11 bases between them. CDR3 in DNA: TGTGCCAGCAGTTGCTCGAAGGGGTACGAGCAGTACTTC. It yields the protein CASSCSKGYEQYF.

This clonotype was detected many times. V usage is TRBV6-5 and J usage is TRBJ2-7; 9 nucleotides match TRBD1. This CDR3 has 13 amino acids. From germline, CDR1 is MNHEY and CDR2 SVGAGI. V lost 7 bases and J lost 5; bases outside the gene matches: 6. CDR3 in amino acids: CASTGTGMNEQYF. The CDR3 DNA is TGTGCCAGCACCGGGACAGGGATGAACGAGCAGTACTTC.

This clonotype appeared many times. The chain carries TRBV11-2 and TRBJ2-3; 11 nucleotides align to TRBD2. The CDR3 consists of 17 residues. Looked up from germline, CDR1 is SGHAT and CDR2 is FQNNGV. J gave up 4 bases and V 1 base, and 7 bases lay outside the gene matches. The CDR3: CASSLVGSGRAADTQYF. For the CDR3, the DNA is TGTGCCAGCAGCTTAGTTGGTAGCGGGAGGGCCGCAGATACGCAGTATTTT.

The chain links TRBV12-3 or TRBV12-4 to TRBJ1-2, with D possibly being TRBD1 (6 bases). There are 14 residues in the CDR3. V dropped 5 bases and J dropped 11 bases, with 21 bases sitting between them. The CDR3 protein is CASSLLQGGKGYTF. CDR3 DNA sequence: TGTGCCAGCAGTCTCCTACAGGGCGGAAAGGGTTACACCTTC.

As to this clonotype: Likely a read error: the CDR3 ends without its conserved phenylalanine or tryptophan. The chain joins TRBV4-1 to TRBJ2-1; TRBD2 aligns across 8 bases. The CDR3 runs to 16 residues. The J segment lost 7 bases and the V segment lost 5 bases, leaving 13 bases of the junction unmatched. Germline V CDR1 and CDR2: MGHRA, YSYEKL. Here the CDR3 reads CASSTISGGRGNEQFS. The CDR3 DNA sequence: TGCGCCAGCAGCACTATATCGGGGGGGAGGGGAAATGAGCAGTTCTCC.

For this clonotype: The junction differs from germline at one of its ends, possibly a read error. CDR3 coding DNA: TGTGCCACCAGTGATTGGCAGGGGGCGAGGGTGGAGAACCAGTACTTC. Translated, it gives CATSDWQGARVENQYF. The chain employs TRBV24-1 and TRBJ2-5; the match to TRBD1 covers 8 bases. This CDR3 comprises 16 residues. Germline values: CDR1 KGHDR, CDR2 SFDVKD.

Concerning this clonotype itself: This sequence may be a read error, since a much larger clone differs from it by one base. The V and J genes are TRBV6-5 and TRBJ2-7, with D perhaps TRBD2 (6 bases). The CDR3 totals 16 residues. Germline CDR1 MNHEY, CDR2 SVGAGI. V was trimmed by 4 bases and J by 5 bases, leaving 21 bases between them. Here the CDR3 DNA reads TGTGCCAGCAGTTCTACCTCCAGGCGGGACGCTCACGAGCAGTACTTC. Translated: CASSSTSRRDAHEQYF.

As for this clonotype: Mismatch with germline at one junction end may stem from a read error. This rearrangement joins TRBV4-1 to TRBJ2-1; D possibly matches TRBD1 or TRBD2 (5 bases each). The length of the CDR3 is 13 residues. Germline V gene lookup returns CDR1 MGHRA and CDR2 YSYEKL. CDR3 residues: CASSPEVGAEESF. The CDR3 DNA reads TGCGCCAGCAGCCCCGAAGTCGGGGCTGAGGAGTCCTTC.

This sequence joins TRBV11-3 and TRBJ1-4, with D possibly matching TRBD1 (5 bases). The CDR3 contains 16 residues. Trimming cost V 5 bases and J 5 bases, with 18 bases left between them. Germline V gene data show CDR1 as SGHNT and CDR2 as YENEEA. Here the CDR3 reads CASSPGPLVWNEKLFF. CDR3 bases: TGTGCCAGCAGCCCGGGGCCCCTTGTGTGGAATGAAAAACTGTTTTTT.

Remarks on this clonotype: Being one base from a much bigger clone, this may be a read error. CDR3 bases: TGTGCCAGCAGTGTCCGAACCAATCAGCCCCAGCATTTT. This codes for CASSVRTNQPQHF. The chain recombines TRBV6-1 with TRBJ1-5; no clear D gene. The ends were cut back, 4 bases at V and 3 bases at J, with 7 bases in the middle. The CDR3 sequence is 13 residues long. Germline CDR1 MNHNS, CDR2 SASEGT.